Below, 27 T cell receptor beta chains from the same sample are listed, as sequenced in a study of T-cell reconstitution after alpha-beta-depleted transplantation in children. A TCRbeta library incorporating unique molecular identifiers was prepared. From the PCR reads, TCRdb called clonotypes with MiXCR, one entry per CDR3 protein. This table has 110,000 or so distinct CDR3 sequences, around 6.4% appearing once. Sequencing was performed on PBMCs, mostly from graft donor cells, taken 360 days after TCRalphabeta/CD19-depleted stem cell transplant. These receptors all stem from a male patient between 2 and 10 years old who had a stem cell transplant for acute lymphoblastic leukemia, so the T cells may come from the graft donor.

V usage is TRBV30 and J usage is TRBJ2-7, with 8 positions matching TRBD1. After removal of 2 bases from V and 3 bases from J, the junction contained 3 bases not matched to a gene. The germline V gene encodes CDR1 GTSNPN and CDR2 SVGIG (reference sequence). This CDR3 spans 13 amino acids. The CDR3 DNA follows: TGTGCCTGGAGTCCTGGGACAGGCTACGAGCAGTACTTC. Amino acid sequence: CAWSPGTGYEQYF.

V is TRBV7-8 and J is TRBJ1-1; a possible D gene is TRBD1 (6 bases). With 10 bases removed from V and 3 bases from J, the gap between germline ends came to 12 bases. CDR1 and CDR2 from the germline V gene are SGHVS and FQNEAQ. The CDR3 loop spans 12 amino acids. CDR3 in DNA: TGTGCCACCGGGGGACACTACACTGAAGCTTTCTTT. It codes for CATGGHYTEAFF.

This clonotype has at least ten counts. The chain's CDR3 is CASSASVGTEAFF. CDR3 in DNA: TGTGCCAGCAGCGCCTCCGTGGGCACTGAAGCTTTCTTT. The gene calls are TRBV9 and TRBJ1-1; unclear D gene. Germline V gives CDR1 SGDLS, CDR2 YYNGEE. V dropped 3 bases and J dropped 4 bases, with 10 bases sitting between them. The CDR3 loop spans 13 amino acids.

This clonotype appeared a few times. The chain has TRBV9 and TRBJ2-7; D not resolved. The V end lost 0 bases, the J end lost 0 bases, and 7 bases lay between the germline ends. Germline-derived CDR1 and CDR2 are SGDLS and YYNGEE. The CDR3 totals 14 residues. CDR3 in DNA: TGTGCCAGCAGCGTAGACATTCTCTCCTACGAGCAGTACTTC. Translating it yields CASSVDILSYEQYF.

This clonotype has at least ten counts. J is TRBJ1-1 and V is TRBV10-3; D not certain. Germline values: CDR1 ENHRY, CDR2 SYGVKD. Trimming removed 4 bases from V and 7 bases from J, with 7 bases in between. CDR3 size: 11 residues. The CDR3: CAISGGYEAFF. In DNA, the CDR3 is TGTGCCATCAGTGGAGGGTATGAAGCTTTCTTT.

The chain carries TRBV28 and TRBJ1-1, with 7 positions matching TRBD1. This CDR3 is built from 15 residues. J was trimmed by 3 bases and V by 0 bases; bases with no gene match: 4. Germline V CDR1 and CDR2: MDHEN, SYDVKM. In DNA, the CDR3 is TGTGCCAGCAGTTTATGGGGACAGAGGGACACTGAAGCTTTCTTT. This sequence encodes CASSLWGQRDTEAFF.

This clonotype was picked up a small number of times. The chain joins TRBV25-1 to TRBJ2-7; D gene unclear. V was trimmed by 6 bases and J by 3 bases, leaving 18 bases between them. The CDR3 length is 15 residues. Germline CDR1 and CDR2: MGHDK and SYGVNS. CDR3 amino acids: CASSHKAALHYEQYF. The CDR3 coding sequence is TGTGCCAGCAGCCACAAGGCGGCGCTCCACTACGAGCAGTACTTC.

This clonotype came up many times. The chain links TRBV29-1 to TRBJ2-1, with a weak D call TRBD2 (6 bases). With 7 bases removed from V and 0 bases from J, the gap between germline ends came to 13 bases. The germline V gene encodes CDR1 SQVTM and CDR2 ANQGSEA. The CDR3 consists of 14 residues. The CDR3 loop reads CSASGYLSYNEQFF. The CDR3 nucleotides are TGCAGCGCGAGCGGGTACCTCTCCTACAATGAGCAGTTCTTC.

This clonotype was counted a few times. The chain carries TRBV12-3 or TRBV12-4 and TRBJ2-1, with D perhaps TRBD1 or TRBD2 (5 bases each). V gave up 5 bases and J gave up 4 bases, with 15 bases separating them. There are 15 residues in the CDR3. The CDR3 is CASSPPEGIYNEQFF. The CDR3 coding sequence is TGTGCCAGCAGTCCACCCGAGGGGATATACAATGAGCAGTTCTTC.

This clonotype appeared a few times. The CDR3 region has the DNA TGTGCCAGCAGCTCCGGGACAGTAAATGAAAAACTGTTTTTT. Residues: CASSSGTVNEKLFF. The rearrangement joins TRBV5-5 to TRBJ1-4; 7 nucleotides agree with TRBD1. CDR1 and CDR2 (germline): SGHKS, YYEKEE (reference sequence). V lost 3 bases and J lost 5; bases outside the gene matches: 4. CDR3 size: 14 residues.

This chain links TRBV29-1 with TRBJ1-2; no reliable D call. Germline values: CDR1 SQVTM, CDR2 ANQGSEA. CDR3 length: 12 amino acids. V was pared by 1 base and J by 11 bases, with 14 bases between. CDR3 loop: CSVEAPPGVYTF. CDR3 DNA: TGCAGCGTTGAAGCGCCCCCGGGAGTTTACACCTTC.

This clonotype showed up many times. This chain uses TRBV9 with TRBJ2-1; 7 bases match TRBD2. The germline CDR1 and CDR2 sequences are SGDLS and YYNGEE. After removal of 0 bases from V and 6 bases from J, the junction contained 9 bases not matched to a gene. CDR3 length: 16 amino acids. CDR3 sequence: CASSVGAGVVRNEQFF. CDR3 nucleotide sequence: TGTGCCAGCAGCGTAGGGGCGGGAGTCGTTCGCAATGAGCAGTTCTTC.

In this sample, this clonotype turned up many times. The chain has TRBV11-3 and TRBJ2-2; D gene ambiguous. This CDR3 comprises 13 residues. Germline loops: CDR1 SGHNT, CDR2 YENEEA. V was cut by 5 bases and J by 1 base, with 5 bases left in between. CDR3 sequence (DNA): TGTGCCAGCAGCCCCCAGAACACCGGGGAGCTGTTTTTT. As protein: CASSPQNTGELFF.

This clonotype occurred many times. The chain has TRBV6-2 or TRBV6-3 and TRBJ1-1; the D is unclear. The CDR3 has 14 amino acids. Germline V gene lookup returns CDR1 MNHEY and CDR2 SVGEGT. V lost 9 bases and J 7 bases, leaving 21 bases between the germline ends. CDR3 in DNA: TGTGCCAGTTTAATGGGTGGCACAGTATTTGAAGCTTTCTTT. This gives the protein CASLMGGTVFEAFF.

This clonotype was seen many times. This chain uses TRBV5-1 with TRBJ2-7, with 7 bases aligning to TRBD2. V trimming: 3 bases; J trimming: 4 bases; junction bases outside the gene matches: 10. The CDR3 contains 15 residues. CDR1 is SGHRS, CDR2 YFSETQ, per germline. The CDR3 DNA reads TGCGCCAGCAGCTCCCCGGGACTACATTTTTACGAGCAGTACTTC. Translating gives CASSSPGLHFYEQYF.

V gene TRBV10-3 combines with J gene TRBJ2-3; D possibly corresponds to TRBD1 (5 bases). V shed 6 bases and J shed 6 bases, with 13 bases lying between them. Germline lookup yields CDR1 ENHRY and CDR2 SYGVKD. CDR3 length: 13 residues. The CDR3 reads CAISLKGLDTQYF. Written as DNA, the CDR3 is TGTGCCATCAGCCTAAAGGGGTTGGATACGCAGTATTTT.

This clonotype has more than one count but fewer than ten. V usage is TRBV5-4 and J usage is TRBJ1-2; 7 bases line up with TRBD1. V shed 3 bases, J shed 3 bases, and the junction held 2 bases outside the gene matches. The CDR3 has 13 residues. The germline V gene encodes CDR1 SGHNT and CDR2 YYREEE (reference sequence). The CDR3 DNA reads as TGTGCCAGCAGCTCTGACAGGGACTATGGCTACACCTTC. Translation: CASSSDRDYGYTF.

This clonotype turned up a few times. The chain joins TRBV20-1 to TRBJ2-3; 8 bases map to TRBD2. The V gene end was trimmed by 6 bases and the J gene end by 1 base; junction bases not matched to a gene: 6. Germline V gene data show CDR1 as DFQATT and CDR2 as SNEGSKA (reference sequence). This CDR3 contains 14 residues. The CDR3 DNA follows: TGCAGTGCCCATCGGGGGGGGGGCACAGATACGCAGTATTTT. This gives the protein CSAHRGGGTDTQYF.

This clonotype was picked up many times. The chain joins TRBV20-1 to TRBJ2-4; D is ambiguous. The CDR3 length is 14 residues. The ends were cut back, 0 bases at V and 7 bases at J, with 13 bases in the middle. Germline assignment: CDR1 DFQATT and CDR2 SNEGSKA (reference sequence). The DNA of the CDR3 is TGCAGTGCTAGAGATCTCCTACGTCTCAACATTCAGTACTTC. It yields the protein CSARDLLRLNIQYF.

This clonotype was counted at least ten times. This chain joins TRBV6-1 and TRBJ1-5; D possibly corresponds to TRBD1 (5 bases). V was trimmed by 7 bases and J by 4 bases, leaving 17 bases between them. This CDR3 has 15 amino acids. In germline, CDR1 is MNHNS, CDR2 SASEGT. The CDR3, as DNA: TGTGCCAGCACCCGATCCCAGGGTCTGAATCAGCCCCAGCATTTT. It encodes CASTRSQGLNQPQHF.

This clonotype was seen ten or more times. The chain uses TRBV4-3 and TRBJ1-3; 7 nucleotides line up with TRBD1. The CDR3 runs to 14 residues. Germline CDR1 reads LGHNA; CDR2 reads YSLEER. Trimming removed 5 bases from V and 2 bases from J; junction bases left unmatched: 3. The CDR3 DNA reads TGCGCCAGCAGCGAGGGGGCCCCTGGAAACACCATATATTTT. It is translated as CASSEGAPGNTIYF.

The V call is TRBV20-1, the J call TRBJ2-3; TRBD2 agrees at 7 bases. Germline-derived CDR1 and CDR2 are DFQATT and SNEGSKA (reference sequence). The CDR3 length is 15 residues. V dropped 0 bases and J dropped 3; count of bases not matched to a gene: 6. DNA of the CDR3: TGCAGTGCTAGAGATCGGGGGGAGATAACAGATACGCAGTATTTT. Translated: CSARDRGEITDTQYF.

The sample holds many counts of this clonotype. The CDR3 DNA sequence: TGTGCCAGCAGTTACCAAACAGGGGGCGAATACGAGCAGTACTTC. Its protein product is CASSYQTGGEYEQYF. The J gene is TRBJ2-7, the V gene TRBV6-5; 9 nucleotides align to TRBD1. The CDR3 sequence is 15 residues long. V shed 2 bases, J shed 4 bases, and the junction held 6 bases outside the gene matches. The V gene's germline CDR1 is MNHEY and CDR2 SVGAGI.

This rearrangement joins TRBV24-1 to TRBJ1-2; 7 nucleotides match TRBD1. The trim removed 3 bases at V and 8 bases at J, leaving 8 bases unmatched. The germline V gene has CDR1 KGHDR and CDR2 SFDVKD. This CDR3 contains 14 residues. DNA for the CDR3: TGTGCCACCAGTGATCCCCCCGACAGGGAAGGCTACACCTTC. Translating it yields CATSDPPDREGYTF.

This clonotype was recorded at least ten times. The CDR3 region is CASSLRDRALGELFF. DNA for the CDR3: TGTGCCAGCAGCTTACGGGACAGGGCTCTCGGGGAGCTGTTTTTT. The gene calls are TRBV5-6 and TRBJ2-2, with TRBD1 identical over 9 bases. CDR3 length: 15 residues. Germline V gene lookup returns CDR1 SGHDT and CDR2 YYEEEE. With V trimmed by 2 bases and J by 7 bases, 6 bases remained unmatched. Together with reference TRBV5-6 and TRBJ2-2, the CDR3 gives the full variable domain: DAGVTQSPTHLIKTRGQQVTLRCSPKSGHDTVSWYQQALGQGPQFIFQYYEEEERQRGNFPDRFSGHQFPNYSSELNVNALLLGDSALYLCASSLRDRALGELFFGEGSRLTVL.

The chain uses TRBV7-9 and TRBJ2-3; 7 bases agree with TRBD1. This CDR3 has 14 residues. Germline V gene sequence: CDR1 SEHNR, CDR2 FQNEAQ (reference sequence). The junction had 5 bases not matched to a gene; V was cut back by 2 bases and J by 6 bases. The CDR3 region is CASSLFKGADTQYF. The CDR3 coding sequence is TGTGCCAGCAGCTTATTTAAGGGGGCCGATACGCAGTATTTT.

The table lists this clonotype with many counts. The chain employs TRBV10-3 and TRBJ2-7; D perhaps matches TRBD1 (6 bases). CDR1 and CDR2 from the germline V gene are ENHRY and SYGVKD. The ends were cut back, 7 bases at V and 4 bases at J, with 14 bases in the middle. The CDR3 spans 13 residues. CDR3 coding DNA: TGTGCCATCAAGTCAGGGGCCCGATACGAGCAGTACTTC. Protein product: CAIKSGARYEQYF.